Listed below are T cell receptor beta chains from one sample, sequenced in a study of blood T cell repertoires in COVID-19. Sequencing used immunoSEQ multiplex PCR; TCRdb keeps in-frame clones, though not all of them. Of 150,000 to 200,000 clones in the sample, about 89% were seen once. The sample was PBMCs or T cells enriched from blood (not recorded which). The origin of the receptors is a woman aged 18-35 years who had recovered from COVID-19. Both conserved end residues are trimmed from each CDR3.

v_call	cdr3_aa
TRBV28	ASRPLNNEQF
TRBV27	ASSPRYELYEQY
TRBV7-9	ASSLGSGISGETQY
TRBV5-5	ASSQRTSGSWEQF
TRBV11-2	ASSPQGVNSPLH
TRBV5-6	ASSHTRTGFGAEAF
TRBV11-2	ASSLRAGVGNEQF
TRBV28	ASSFPRDKTPYEQY
TRBV4-3	ASSPVAGGSYNEQF
TRBV9	ASSPEGRQGRETQY
TRBV5-1	ASMGSGRFNEQF
TRBV6-5	ASSTLDYLETQY
TRBV11-3	ASSLEEGVGEQY
TRBV18	ASSLLEGTRQETQY
TRBV19	ASSIEAPGTGSVLNQPQH
TRBV21-1	ASSEGAVHYEQY
TRBV25-1	ASSGRGPPNEQF
TRBV7-2	ASSLEPGYGNTIY
TRBV19	ASSIDGTGNQPQH
TRBV27	ASSPGAGSGYT
TRBV11-2	ASSLTRRAPRSSGNTIY
TRBV27	ASSFVWVAGVLVEQY
TRBV29-1	SVEVGVGMAETQY
TRBV7-2	ASSFSGLVYEQY
TRBV5-5	ASSWLTGPNSPLH
TRBV7-9	ASSSPYIEGQY
TRBV28	ASRESYEQY
TRBV27	ASGQPSAEAF
TRBV15	ATSRSSGLEKLF
TRBV9	ASSPQGYLGYT